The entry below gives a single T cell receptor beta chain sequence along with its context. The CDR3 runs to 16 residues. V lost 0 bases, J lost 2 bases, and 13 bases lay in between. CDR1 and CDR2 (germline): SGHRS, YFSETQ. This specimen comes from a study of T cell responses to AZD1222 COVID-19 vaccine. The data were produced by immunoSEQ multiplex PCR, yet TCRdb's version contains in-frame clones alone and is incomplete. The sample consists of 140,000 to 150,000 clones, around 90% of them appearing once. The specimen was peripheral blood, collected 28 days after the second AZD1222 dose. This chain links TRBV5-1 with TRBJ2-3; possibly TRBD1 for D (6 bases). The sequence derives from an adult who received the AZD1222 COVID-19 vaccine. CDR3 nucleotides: TGCGCCAGCAGCTTGGTGCTGGACAGACCCACAGATACGCAGTATTTT. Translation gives CASSLVLDRPTDTQYF.